The next 21 T cell receptor beta chains were all read from a single sample in a study of T-cell memory formation after mild COVID-19. TCRdb used MiXCR to reprocess the 5' RACE reads, holding one entry per CDR3 protein. The sample includes some 260,000 distinct CDR3 sequences, roughly 17% of them seen just once. The specimen was PBMCs or a T cell subset sorted from them (not recorded which). The receptors here all came from a man aged 18 to 29 who had mild COVID-19 (a few samples of this study predate the infection). Cell type and time point are not known.

This clonotype was counted a few times. The V gene is TRBV20-1, the J gene TRBJ2-2; 10 bases line up with TRBD2. This CDR3 has 12 amino acids. Trimming removed 7 bases from V and 4 bases from J; junction bases left unmatched: 0. Germline V gene data show CDR1 as DFQATT and CDR2 as SNEGSKA (reference sequence). The CDR3 DNA sequence: TGCAGTGGACTAGCGGGCACCGGGGAGCTGTTTTTT. Its protein is CSGLAGTGELFF.

V and J are TRBV18 and TRBJ1-6; tentative D call: TRBD1 (6 bases). The CDR3 contains 15 residues. Looked up from germline, CDR1 is KGHSH and CDR2 is LQKENI. V lost 1 base to trimming and J lost 5 bases, with 9 bases between them. CDR3 nucleotides: TGTGCCAGCTCACCACTTAGGGGGGATAATTCACCCCTCCACTTT. Encoded protein: CASSPLRGDNSPLHF.

The V call is TRBV5-1, the J call TRBJ2-7; D not certain. Germline-derived CDR1 and CDR2 are SGHRS and YFSETQ. The ends were cut back, 6 bases at V and 3 bases at J, with 19 bases in the middle. This CDR3 region has 15 residues. The CDR3 nucleotides are TGCGCCAGCACCCCCTTCGACGGCGGTTACTACGAGCAGTACTTC. This gives the protein CASTPFDGGYYEQYF.

This clonotype was observed many times. The V call is TRBV7-2, the J call TRBJ1-1; D unclear. Germline CDR1 and CDR2: SGHTA and FQGNSA. Trimming pared 5 bases from V and 0 bases from J, leaving 10 bases between. The length of the CDR3 is 14 residues. CDR3 DNA sequence: TGTGCCAGCAGCCTACCGGGTTTGAACACTGAAGCTTTCTTT. Protein product: CASSLPGLNTEAFF.

This sequence joins TRBV4-3 and TRBJ2-2, with D maybe TRBD2 (7 bases). The CDR3 consists of 16 residues. The germline gives CDR1 LGHNA, CDR2 YSLEER. Trimming removed 4 bases from V and 3 bases from J, with 15 bases in between. In DNA, the CDR3 is TGCGCCAGCAGCCTCCTCGGGGGGCGTGACACCGGGGAGCTGTTTTTT. It codes for CASSLLGGRDTGELFF.

This clonotype was detected a few times. Written as DNA, the CDR3 is TGTGCCAGCAGCTTAAGCCCCGGGACAGGGCGGACTGAGCAGTTCTTC. It specifies CASSLSPGTGRTEQFF. The V and J genes are TRBV7-8 and TRBJ2-1, with 9 nucleotides matching TRBD1. Germline CDR1 and CDR2: SGHVS and FQNEAQ. Trimming removed 2 bases from V and 9 bases from J; junction bases left unmatched: 11. The CDR3 spans 16 residues.

In its sample, this clonotype was seen a few times. V and J are TRBV5-6 and TRBJ2-7; 10 bases line up with TRBD2. This CDR3 is built from 15 residues. Germline V lookup: CDR1 SGHDT, CDR2 YYEEEE. The trim removed 4 bases at V and 2 bases at J, leaving 6 bases unmatched. The CDR3 coding sequence is TGTGCCAGCAGCAGCGGGGGGGGCTTTACCTACGAGCAGTACGTC. Translated, it gives CASSSGGGFTYEQYV.

This clonotype was counted between two and nine times. The rearrangement joins TRBV12-3 or TRBV12-4 to TRBJ1-4; D possibly corresponds to TRBD1 (6 bases). Trimming removed 6 bases at V and 7 bases at J, with 15 bases between. The CDR3 is made up of 14 amino acids. The CDR3 DNA is TGTGCCAGCAGACGGGACATTCGCGGTGAAAAACTGTTTTTT. Protein sequence: CASRRDIRGEKLFF.

This clonotype was recorded a few times. This sequence joins TRBV4-3 and TRBJ1-1; D call uncertain. From germline, CDR1 is LGHNA and CDR2 YSLEER. CDR3 size: 15 residues. Trimming cost V 1 base and J 2 bases, with 11 bases left between them. In DNA, the CDR3 is TGCGCCAGCAGCCAAGTTAGTGGATTAAACACTGAAGCTTTCTTT. Its translation is CASSQVSGLNTEAFF.

This clonotype turned up a few times. The gene calls are TRBV5-1 and TRBJ2-1, with D possibly being TRBD1 or TRBD2 (5 bases each). V was clipped by 2 bases and J by 8 bases, with 20 bases between them. The CDR3 is 16 residues long. The V gene's germline CDR1 is SGHRS and CDR2 YFSETQ. DNA for the CDR3: TGCGCCAGCAGCTTCCGTCCGGGGCGTGAGGAGGATGAGCAGTTCTTC. It yields the protein CASSFRPGREEDEQFF.

The chain links TRBV7-8 to TRBJ2-3; TRBD2 aligns across 13 bases. The ends lost 5 bases at V and 1 base at J; junction bases unmatched: 3. The length of the CDR3 is 16 residues. From germline, CDR1 is SGHVS and CDR2 FQNEAQ. The CDR3 reads CASSVGTSGGTDTQYF. In nucleotides, the CDR3 is TGTGCCAGCAGCGTCGGGACTAGCGGGGGCACAGATACGCAGTATTTT.

The CDR3 loop is CASSLTQLETQYF. The CDR3 bases are TGTGCCAGCAGCCTGACTCAGCTCGAGACCCAGTACTTC. This rearrangement joins TRBV7-3 to TRBJ2-5; D unresolved. Germline CDR1 is SGHTA and CDR2 is FQGTGA. CDR3 length: 13 residues. V was shortened by 5 bases and J by 5 bases, with 12 bases between the two germline ends.

The chain carries TRBV12-3 or TRBV12-4 and TRBJ1-1; 7 nucleotides line up with TRBD1. J gave up 3 bases and V 7 bases, and 5 bases lay outside the gene matches. This CDR3 spans 13 amino acids. CDR3 bases: TGTGCCAGCACCCCGACAGGGTACACTGAAGCTTTCTTT. This encodes CASTPTGYTEAFF.

V usage is TRBV6-4 and J usage is TRBJ2-3; D call uncertain. The CDR3 has 10 residues. The germline V and J ends were trimmed by 7 bases and 7 bases, with 6 bases remaining between them. Germline V lookup: CDR1 MRHNA, CDR2 SNTAGT. The CDR3 DNA sequence: TGTGCCAGCACACGAAATACGCAGTATTTT. This translates into CASTRNTQYF.

This clonotype ranks as medium-sized. This rearrangement joins TRBV5-1 to TRBJ2-2, with TRBD2 as a possible D gene (6 bases). The CDR3 has 15 residues. In germline, CDR1 is SGHRS, CDR2 YFSETQ. Trimming left V 1 base short and J 5 bases short, with 12 bases between. The CDR3 DNA sequence: TGCGCCAGCAGCTTGCTGGCTAGCGAGACCGGGGAGCTGTTTTTT. Protein product: CASSLLASETGELFF.

V and J are TRBV7-2 and TRBJ2-1; D is ambiguous. V lost 5 bases and J 4 bases, leaving 12 bases between the germline ends. This CDR3 has 14 amino acids. Germline V CDR1 and CDR2: SGHTA, FQGNSA. CDR3 protein: CASSKDRPYNEQFF. DNA of the CDR3: TGTGCCAGCAGCAAAGACCGACCTTACAATGAGCAGTTCTTC.

This clonotype was counted between two and nine times. The rearrangement links TRBV7-6 to TRBJ1-5; 8 bases are shared with TRBD1. The ends lost 5 bases at V and 2 bases at J; junction bases unmatched: 8. In germline, CDR1 is SGHVS, CDR2 FNYEAQ. The CDR3 runs to 16 residues. Here the CDR3 reads CASSPDRGQGNQPQHF. In DNA, the CDR3 is TGTGCCAGCAGCCCCGACAGGGGTCAGGGCAATCAGCCCCAGCATTTT.

This clonotype has more than one count but fewer than ten. The chain has TRBV10-2 and TRBJ2-6; D possibly uses TRBD1 or TRBD2 (5 bases each). The CDR3 is 16 amino acids. Germline V gives CDR1 WSHSY, CDR2 SAAADI. V was cut by 5 bases and J by 1 base, with 12 bases left in between. The CDR3 loop reads CASSPPWGSGANVLTF. Here the CDR3 DNA reads TGCGCCAGCAGTCCCCCATGGGGGTCTGGGGCCAACGTCCTGACTTTC.

Ten or more counts support this clonotype. The chain uses TRBV6-2 or TRBV6-3 and TRBJ2-3; D is unclear. The CDR3 sequence is 13 residues long. Germline loops: CDR1 MNHEY, CDR2 SVGEGT. V dropped 6 bases and J dropped 6 bases, with 13 bases sitting between them. The CDR3 coding sequence is TGTGCCAGCAGGGATTGGAGTTTGGATACGCAGTATTTT. It specifies CASRDWSLDTQYF.

This clonotype was picked up a small number of times. V and J are TRBV28 and TRBJ2-5; D not resolved. This CDR3 contains 13 residues. Germline V gene data show CDR1 as MDHEN and CDR2 as SYDVKM. The V end was cut by 8 bases, the J end by 2 bases, with 12 bases between. CDR3 protein: CASAPGDQETQYF. The CDR3 DNA sequence: TGTGCCAGCGCCCCTGGGGATCAAGAGACCCAGTACTTC. Full variable domain (missing parts from reference TRBV28 and TRBJ2-5): DVKVTQSSRYLVKRTGEKVFLECVQDMDHENMFWYRQDPGLGLRLIYFSYDVKMKEKGDIPEGYSVSREKKERFSLILESASTNQTSMYLCASAPGDQETQYFGPGTRLLVL.

In its sample, this clonotype was seen many times. The rearrangement uses TRBV20-1 and TRBJ1-5; D uncertain. Per germline, CDR1 DFQATT and CDR2 SNEGSKA (reference sequence). Trimming cost V 5 bases and J 1 base, with 6 bases left between them. The CDR3 consists of 12 residues. CDR3 protein: CSAEGSNQPQHF. In DNA, the CDR3 is TGCAGTGCTGAGGGCAGCAATCAGCCCCAGCATTTT.